This is a list of T cell receptor beta chains from one sample in a study of beta chain features in type 1 diabetes. Clones were sequenced by immunoSEQ multiplex PCR, and TCRdb holds only the in-frame ones, with some missing. The sample lists more than 550,000 clones, over 11% seen once, with roughly 0.04% in the top ten. Sequenced: naive CD4+ T cells from blood. The origin of the receptors is a man between 18 and 29 years old with type 1 diabetes. Each CDR3 is given without its conserved first and last residue. Fields, in order: CDR3 length, J gene, V gene, clone size, CDR3 protein. Size values are once, few and many counts, or a class for expanded clones, and some rows have none.

>10|TRBJ1-2|TRBV30|-
AWSVNNYGYT
>10|TRBJ2-1|TRBV6-1|few
ASSEVRDEQF
>13|TRBJ2-5|TRBV7-9|-
ASSFPQGDQETQY
>13|TRBJ2-7|TRBV12-5|-
ASGLLTGTAYEQY
>13|TRBJ2-5|TRBV7-2|few
ASSLEGLAGETQY
>13|TRBJ2-5|TRBV7-2|few
ASSFGARGQETQY
>11|TRBJ1-3|TRBV29-1|few
SVGRGEGNTIY
>11|TRBJ1-5|TRBV6-5|-
ASSFGPNQPQH
>13|TRBJ1-5|TRBV6-5|-
ASSYSRTGGQPQH
>13|TRBJ2-2|TRBV11-2|-
ASSPGFTGTGELF
>8|TRBJ2-7|TRBV29-1|-
SVGGSEQY
>13|TRBJ2-3|TRBV9|few
ASSLSGGGTDTQY
>11|TRBJ2-1|TRBV10-3|few
AISPDSYNEQF
>13|TRBJ2-2|TRBV19|-
ASSPASRRSGELF
>12|TRBJ2-7|TRBV14|-
ASSQPIHSDEQY
>14|TRBJ1-2|TRBV4-1|few
ASSQLLQGKGYGYT
>14|TRBJ2-3|TRBV7-2|few
ASSPSGQRSTDTQY
>10|TRBJ2-7|TRBV28|-
ASEGGIGEQY
>10|TRBJ2-7|TRBV2|-
ASRGASYEQY
>12|TRBJ2-7|TRBV7-2|-
ASRLNQWDYEQY
>12|TRBJ1-5|TRBV7-9|-
ASSSPEEGQPQH